One sample yielded the 21 T cell receptor beta chains listed below, sequenced in a study of beta chain features in type 1 diabetes. Every isolated RNA sample was fully reverse transcribed, so sequencing captured expressed TCRB transcripts. Profiling relied on immunoSEQ multiplex PCR, and the TCRdb table lists in-frame clones only, not all of them. The sample records about 270,000 clones, more than 13% being singletons. These receptors have no known antigen. General study findings and limits: In every one of the four CD4+ subsets, TCRB CDR3s were moderately but significantly shorter in Type 1 diabetes patients.

Sequences were obtained from naive CD4+ T cells from blood. The receptors derive from a man younger than 40 with type 1 diabetes.

J is TRBJ2-3 and V is TRBV27, with 7 nucleotides matching TRBD2. The J segment lost 3 bases and the V segment lost 2 bases, leaving 5 bases of the junction unmatched. This CDR3 spans 15 amino acids. Germline CDR1 is MNHEY and CDR2 is SMNVEV (reference sequence). The chain's CDR3 is CASSLERGLTDTQYF. The CDR3, as DNA: TGTGCCAGCAGTTTAGAGCGGGGATTGACAGATACGCAGTATTTT.

This clone was seen a few times. CDR3 sequence reads: CASSLRWGGNQPQHF. CDR3 sequence (DNA): TGTGCCAGCAGCCTAAGGTGGGGAGGCAATCAGCCCCAGCATTTT. The chain carries TRBV7-2 and TRBJ1-5, with D uncertain. Germline lookup yields CDR1 SGHTA and CDR2 FQGNSA. V lost 5 bases and J lost 2, with 13 bases in between. This CDR3 is 15 amino acids long.

There are a few counts of this clone. V gene TRBV20-1 combines with J gene TRBJ1-2, with D uncertain. The V and J ends lost 3 bases and 4 bases respectively, with 6 bases between them. Germline CDR1 and CDR2: DFQATT and SNEGSKA (reference sequence). The CDR3 spans 11 residues. The CDR3 region has the DNA TGCAGTGCTAGTACCAGCTATGGCTACACCTTC. It yields the protein CSASTSYGYTF.

This chain joins TRBV4-3 and TRBJ2-7; possible D gene TRBD1, 5 bases. The CDR3 has 13 residues. V shed 0 bases and J shed 5 bases, with 8 bases lying between them. Germline CDR1 LGHNA, CDR2 YSLEER. The CDR3 sequence: CASSQDFRDEQYF. CDR3 nucleotide sequence: TGCGCCAGCAGCCAAGATTTCAGGGACGAGCAGTACTTC.

V usage is TRBV11-2 and J usage is TRBJ2-1, with a tentative D call TRBD2 (5 bases). Per the germline V gene, CDR1 is SGHAT and CDR2 is FQNNGV. V was trimmed by 5 bases and J by 10 bases, leaving 12 bases between them. The CDR3 totals 12 residues. CDR3 region: CASSRELGEQFF. The CDR3 DNA follows: TGTGCCAGCAGCAGGGAGCTTGGGGAGCAGTTCTTC. The full variable domain, its missing parts supplied by reference TRBV11-2 and TRBJ2-1, is EAGVAQSPRYKIIEKRQSVAFWCNPISGHATLYWYQQILGQGPKLLIQFQNNGVVDDSQLPKDRFSAERLKGVDSTLKIQPAKLEDSAVYLCASSRELGEQFFGPGTRLTVL.

Only a few counts were recorded for this clone. J is TRBJ1-2 and V is TRBV4-3; D remains unclear. This CDR3 is built from 16 residues. The V gene lost 4 bases and the J gene lost 0 bases, with 15 bases spanning the gap. Germline assignment: CDR1 LGHNA and CDR2 YSLEER. CDR3 nucleotide sequence: TGCGCCAGCAGCCCGGGAACCGCTAACCCTAACTATGGCTACACCTTC. Amino acids: CASSPGTANPNYGYTF.

The chain combines TRBV14 with TRBJ2-5; 11 bases are a match to TRBD2. The germline V gene encodes CDR1 SGHDN and CDR2 FVKESK. The CDR3 covers 16 residues. The J segment lost 1 base and the V segment lost 8 bases, leaving 9 bases of the junction unmatched. The CDR3 region has the DNA TGTGCCAGCGCCCCGAGAGGACTAGCGGGCCAAGAGACCCAGTACTTC. It encodes CASAPRGLAGQETQYF. The variable domain in full, completed from reference TRBV14 and TRBJ2-5, reads EAGVTQFPSHSVIEKGQTVTLRCDPISGHDNLYWYRRVMGKEIKFLLHFVKESKQDESGMPNNRFLAERTGGTYSTLKVQPAELEDSGVYFCASAPRGLAGQETQYFGPGTRLLVL.

V usage is TRBV30 and J usage is TRBJ2-1; 9 nucleotides align to TRBD1. J gave up 9 bases and V 4 bases, and 13 bases lay outside the gene matches. The CDR3 is 15 residues long. The germline V gene has CDR1 GTSNPN and CDR2 SVGIG (reference sequence). The CDR3 nucleotides are TGTGCCTGGAAAGCCGGGACAGGGAATCGGGGTGAGCAGTTCTTC. It encodes CAWKAGTGNRGEQFF.

Details on this clone: One junction end disagrees with the germline gene, perhaps due to a read error. V gene TRBV27 combines with J gene TRBJ2-1, with 8 positions matching TRBD1. Per the germline V gene, CDR1 is MNHEY and CDR2 is SMNVEV (reference sequence). The CDR3 spans 11 residues. The DNA of the CDR3 is TGTGCCAGCAGCCTTAACAGGGGGTGGGTCTTC. Translation gives CASSLNRGWVF.

The chain joins TRBV27 to TRBJ1-2; D call uncertain. Deletions cut 1 base from V and 4 bases from J, with 7 bases between. The germline V gene encodes CDR1 MNHEY and CDR2 SMNVEV (reference sequence). The CDR3 sequence is 13 residues long. CDR3 residues: CASSLYLGYGYTF. The CDR3 DNA reads as TGTGCCAGCAGTTTATATCTCGGCTATGGCTACACCTTC.

There are a few counts of this clone. V and J are TRBV6-5 and TRBJ2-5; the D is unclear. There are 15 residues in the CDR3. The V and J ends lost 0 bases and 5 bases respectively, with 13 bases between them. Looked up from germline, CDR1 is MNHEY and CDR2 is SVGAGI. The DNA for the CDR3 is TGTGCCAGCAGTTACTCTGAATCGCCGCGGGAGACCCAGTACTTC. Its protein is CASSYSESPRETQYF.

This clone turned up a few times. The chain links TRBV29-1 to TRBJ1-1; the D gene is possibly TRBD1 (6 bases). Germline V gene sequence: CDR1 SQVTM, CDR2 ANQGSEA. Trimming removed 3 bases at V and 4 bases at J, with 9 bases between. The length of the CDR3 is 12 residues. The CDR3 sequence is CSVDRGITEAFF. DNA of the CDR3: TGCAGCGTTGACAGGGGTATCACTGAAGCTTTCTTT.

A remark on this clone: Other DNA sequences from this sample encode an identical CDR3 as well. CDR3: CASSRGDQPQHF. CDR3 nucleotide sequence: TGTGCCAGCAGCCGGGGGGATCAGCCCCAGCATTTT. This chain uses TRBV7-2 with TRBJ1-5; TRBD1 is a possible D gene (5 bases). CDR3 length equals 12 residues. The germline gives CDR1 SGHTA, CDR2 FQGNSA. V was cut by 5 bases and J by 5 bases, with 7 bases left in between.

This rearrangement joins TRBV28 to TRBJ1-5, with D perhaps TRBD1 (6 bases). The germline V and J ends were trimmed by 0 bases and 5 bases, with 11 bases remaining between them. Germline assignment: CDR1 MDHEN and CDR2 SYDVKM. The length of the CDR3 is 15 residues. The CDR3 here is CASSLWNRADQPQHF. Written as DNA, the CDR3 is TGTGCCAGCAGTTTATGGAACAGGGCCGATCAGCCCCAGCATTTT.

This clone turned up a few times. The V call is TRBV5-1, the J call TRBJ2-5, with D uncertain. Germline lookup yields CDR1 SGHRS and CDR2 YFSETQ. The CDR3 sequence is 15 residues long. V lost 3 bases to trimming and J lost 5 bases, with 17 bases between them. The CDR3 DNA follows: TGCGCCAGCAGCTCTGACATCGGCGATAGGGAGACCCAGTACTTC. This sequence encodes CASSSDIGDRETQYF.

This clone was counted a few times. This chain joins TRBV28 and TRBJ2-4; 7 bases are shared with TRBD2. Germline V lookup: CDR1 MDHEN, CDR2 SYDVKM. The CDR3 extends over 14 amino acids. The V and J ends lost 4 bases and 7 bases, in that order; junction bases with no gene match: 7. The chain's CDR3 is CASSSAGTGNIQYF. CDR3 bases: TGTGCCAGCAGTTCAGCGGGGACCGGTAACATTCAGTACTTC.

The table lists this clone with a few counts. This same CDR3 is encoded by further DNA sequences in the sample. The chain joins TRBV6-6 to TRBJ2-5; D gene uncertain. The CDR3 contains 10 residues. Trimming removed 5 bases from V and 5 bases from J, with 3 bases in between. Germline-derived CDR1 and CDR2 are MNHNY and SVGAGI (reference sequence). The CDR3 loop is CASSLETQYF. CDR3 coding DNA: TGTGCCAGCAGTCTGGAGACCCAGTACTTC.

This clone was observed a few times. V usage is TRBV28 and J usage is TRBJ1-1; the match to TRBD1 covers 7 bases. The J segment lost 5 bases and the V segment lost 7 bases, leaving 10 bases of the junction unmatched. CDR3 length equals 14 residues. The V gene's germline CDR1 is MDHEN and CDR2 SYDVKM. The CDR3 nucleotides read TGTGCCAGCAAAAAGGAGGGGGCATATACTGAAGCTTTCTTT. It specifies CASKKEGAYTEAFF.

The chain has TRBV29-1 and TRBJ1-1; tentatively, D is TRBD1 (6 bases). Germline values: CDR1 SQVTM, CDR2 ANQGSEA. The CDR3 loop spans 12 amino acids. V was shortened by 8 bases and J by 2 bases, with 12 bases between the two germline ends. In nucleotides, the CDR3 is TGCAGCCCTAGACAGGTTAACACTGAAGCTTTCTTT. Protein product: CSPRQVNTEAFF.

This clone was counted between two and nine times. The genes are TRBV6-4 and TRBJ2-1, with 12 nucleotides matching TRBD2. Germline CDR1 and CDR2: MRHNA and SNTAGT. The junction had 0 bases not matched to a gene; V was cut back by 3 bases and J by 6 bases. The CDR3 contains 14 residues. Written as DNA, the CDR3 is TGTGCCAGCAGTGAGGGACTAGCGGGCAATGAGCAGTTCTTC. Translation gives CASSEGLAGNEQFF.

This clone appeared a few times. The junction differs from germline at one of its ends, possibly a read error. This sequence joins TRBV5-1 and TRBJ2-7; 12 bases line up with TRBD1. This CDR3 comprises 16 residues. Germline CDR1 and CDR2: SGHRS and YFSETQ. The CDR3 is CASSSSIFGTGGPRHF. DNA of the CDR3: TGCGCCAGCAGCTCCTCCATTTTCGGGACAGGGGGCCCGAGGCACTTC.